A selection of T cell receptor beta chains follows, all from one sample in a study of cytomegalovirus exposure and HLA in healthy donors. Profiled with immunoSEQ multiplex PCR; TCRdb holds only in-frame clones, not every one. The sample lists about 140,000 clones, 84% seen once, with around 1.4% in the top ten. Sequenced: PBMCs. The receptors were sampled from a woman aged 25 to 39 in good health and CMV-seronegative. CDR3s include the opening cysteine and the closing phenylalanine or tryptophan. The order of the fields is CDR3 length, D gene, V gene, J gene, clone size, CDR3 protein, CDR3 DNA. D genes are given only for firm matches. Some rows mark clone size as missing; the rest say once, few, many or name a class of expanded clone.

CDR3 length: 12; D gene: TRBD1; V gene: TRBV2; J gene: TRBJ1-6; clone size: -; CDR3 protein: CATGTVSSPLHF; CDR3 DNA: TGTGCCACCGGGACAGTCAGTTCACCCCTCCACTTT
CDR3 length: 15; D gene: -; V gene: TRBV7-2; J gene: TRBJ1-5; clone size: -; CDR3 protein: CASSLAAGLGQPQHF; CDR3 DNA: TGTGCCAGCAGCTTAGCGGCAGGGCTGGGACAGCCCCAGCATTTT
CDR3 length: 13; D gene: -; V gene: TRBV21-1; J gene: TRBJ2-1; clone size: -; CDR3 protein: CASSPRTGNEQFF; CDR3 DNA: TGTGCCAGCAGCCCGAGGACAGGGAATGAGCAGTTCTTC
CDR3 length: 13; D gene: -; V gene: TRBV27; J gene: TRBJ2-2; clone size: -; CDR3 protein: CASSALVTGELFF; CDR3 DNA: TGTGCCAGCAGTGCTCTAGTCACCGGGGAGCTGTTTTTT
CDR3 length: 15; D gene: TRBD1; V gene: TRBV12-5; J gene: TRBJ2-7; clone size: -; CDR3 protein: CASGFGQGASYEQYF; CDR3 DNA: TGTGCTAGTGGTTTCGGACAGGGGGCCTCCTACGAGCAGTACTTC
CDR3 length: 15; D gene: TRBD1; V gene: TRBV6-5; J gene: TRBJ2-7; clone size: -; CDR3 protein: CASSYSAGGSYEQYF; CDR3 DNA: TGTGCCAGCAGTTACTCAGCAGGGGGCTCCTACGAGCAGTACTTC
CDR3 length: 14; D gene: TRBD1; V gene: TRBV5-1; J gene: TRBJ2-7; clone size: -; CDR3 protein: CASSAGQVRYEQYF; CDR3 DNA: TGCGCCAGCAGCGCGGGACAGGTACGCTACGAGCAGTACTTC
CDR3 length: 15; D gene: -; V gene: TRBV6-6; J gene: TRBJ1-1; clone size: -; CDR3 protein: CASSYSQGINTEAFF; CDR3 DNA: TGTGCCAGCAGTTACTCCCAGGGTATTAACACTGAAGCTTTCTTT
CDR3 length: 16; D gene: TRBD2; V gene: TRBV13; J gene: TRBJ2-3; clone size: -; CDR3 protein: CASSLGLAENTDTQYF; CDR3 DNA: TGTGCCAGCAGCTTAGGGCTAGCGGAGAACACAGATACGCAGTATTTT
CDR3 length: 14; D gene: -; V gene: TRBV6-5; J gene: TRBJ1-2; clone size: -; CDR3 protein: CASSYRGSLYGYTF; CDR3 DNA: TGTGCCAGCAGTTACCGGGGGAGTTTATATGGCTACACCTTC
CDR3 length: 11; D gene: -; V gene: TRBV20-1; J gene: TRBJ2-1; clone size: -; CDR3 protein: CSARLRASDLF; CDR3 DNA: TGCAGTGCTAGATTGAGGGCTAGCGACCTCTTC
CDR3 length: 13; D gene: TRBD2; V gene: TRBV28; J gene: TRBJ2-7; clone size: -; CDR3 protein: CASSYGGSYEQYF; CDR3 DNA: TGTGCCAGCAGTTACGGGGGGTCCTACGAGCAGTACTTC
CDR3 length: 13; D gene: -; V gene: TRBV6-5; J gene: TRBJ2-5; clone size: -; CDR3 protein: CASSYSFQETQYF; CDR3 DNA: TGTGCCAGCAGTTACAGCTTTCAAGAGACCCAGTACTTC
CDR3 length: 12; D gene: -; V gene: TRBV7-6; J gene: TRBJ2-7; clone size: -; CDR3 protein: CASSLQGSEQYF; CDR3 DNA: TGTGCCAGCAGCTTACAGGGATCCGAGCAGTACTTC
CDR3 length: 11; D gene: TRBD1; V gene: TRBV10-3; J gene: TRBJ2-3; clone size: once; CDR3 protein: CAINNRGSQYF; CDR3 DNA: TGTGCCATCAATAACAGGGGATCGCAGTATTTT
CDR3 length: 14; D gene: -; V gene: TRBV6-6; J gene: TRBJ1-1; clone size: -; CDR3 protein: CASILDSLNTEAFF; CDR3 DNA: TGTGCCAGCATCCTGGACAGTTTGAACACTGAAGCTTTCTTT
CDR3 length: 15; D gene: -; V gene: TRBV7-2; J gene: TRBJ2-3; clone size: -; CDR3 protein: CASSLFSGSTDTQYF; CDR3 DNA: TGTGCCAGCAGCTTATTTTCGGGGAGCACAGATACGCAGTATTTT
CDR3 length: 15; D gene: TRBD1; V gene: TRBV28; J gene: TRBJ1-2; clone size: -; CDR3 protein: CASSLFPGGGDGYTF; CDR3 DNA: TGTGCCAGCAGTTTATTCCCAGGGGGCGGCGATGGCTACACCTTC
CDR3 length: 13; D gene: TRBD1; V gene: TRBV7-2; J gene: TRBJ2-5; clone size: -; CDR3 protein: CASSSHRGETQYF; CDR3 DNA: TGTGCCAGCAGCTCCCACAGGGGAGAGACCCAGTACTTC
CDR3 length: 14; D gene: -; V gene: TRBV13; J gene: TRBJ1-1; clone size: -; CDR3 protein: CASSLLVINTEAFF; CDR3 DNA: TGTGCCAGCAGCTTATTAGTTATAAACACTGAAGCTTTCTTT
CDR3 length: 18; D gene: TRBD2; V gene: TRBV7-9; J gene: TRBJ2-1; clone size: -; CDR3 protein: CASSLGSGGLAGGREQFF; CDR3 DNA: TGTGCCAGCAGCTTAGGGAGCGGGGGACTAGCGGGGGGGCGTGAGCAGTTCTTC
CDR3 length: 13; D gene: TRBD1; V gene: TRBV19; J gene: TRBJ2-3; clone size: -; CDR3 protein: CASIGGLTDTQYF; CDR3 DNA: TGTGCCAGTATAGGGGGCTTGACAGATACGCAGTATTTT